The rows below give T cell receptor beta chains drawn from one sample of a study of T cell repertoires in cytomegalovirus infection. MiXCR, applied by TCRdb to the reads, yields one record per CDR3 protein. The data hold about 130,000 distinct CDR3 sequences, with more than 30% observed a single time. Their antigens are not known. The sample consisted of CD8+ T cells from cultured PBMCs, taken from culture after CMV antigen stimulation. These receptors were taken from a human donor in good health (CMV status not recorded). Some clones in this sample may be carry-over from other donors' samples. The CDR3 runs from the conserved cysteine through the conserved F or W. The D gene is left open where the match is weak. Expanded clones are given a class, and other clones once, few, many or no size at all.

cdr3_aa	cdr3_nt	v_call	clone_size	d_call	j_call
CASSLTADYNEQFF	TGTGCCAGCAGCTTAACCGCGGACTACAATGAGCAGTTCTTC	TRBV7-3	.	.	TRBJ2-1
CASSWGDSPYNEQFF	TGTGCCAGCAGCTGGGGGGACAGCCCCTACAATGAGCAGTTCTTC	TRBV11-2	.	.	TRBJ2-1
CASSDSTRGDYNEQFF	TGTGCCAGCAGTGACTCGACCAGGGGAGACTACAATGAGCAGTTCTTC	TRBV6-4	few	.	TRBJ2-1
CASSLGLRLAGAGDTQYF	TGTGCCAGCAGCTTAGGATTAAGACTAGCGGGGGCCGGAGATACGCAGTATTTT	TRBV7-2	.	TRBD2	TRBJ2-3
CASSFSNAPEAFF	TGTGCCAGCAGCTTCAGTAACGCGCCTGAAGCTTTCTTT	TRBV7-2	many	.	TRBJ1-1
CASSFRDAEAFF	TGTGCCAGCAGCTTCAGGGATGCTGAAGCTTTCTTT	TRBV7-9	few	.	TRBJ1-1
CASSISRLNGGTDTQYF	TGTGCCAGTAGTATCTCGAGACTGAACGGGGGCACAGATACGCAGTATTTT	TRBV19	many	.	TRBJ2-3
CASSPRRTSTDTQYF	TGTGCCAGCAGCCCTCGACGTACCAGCACAGATACGCAGTATTTT	TRBV5-4	.	.	TRBJ2-3
CASSLGAGTFLGNEQFF	TGTGCCAGCAGCTTAGGCGCAGGGACGTTTTTGGGCAATGAGCAGTTCTTC	TRBV7-6	many	.	TRBJ2-1
CASSEAGGGEQYF	TGTGCCAGCAGTGAAGCCGGGGGGGGCGAGCAGTACTTC	TRBV6-1	few	TRBD2	TRBJ2-7
CASSLFPVGTSGSSYEQYF	TGTGCCAGCAGCTTGTTCCCGGTTGGGACTAGCGGTAGCTCCTACGAGCAGTACTTC	TRBV7-2	few	TRBD2	TRBJ2-7
CASSSPIGRLNEKLFF	TGTGCCAGCAGTTCGCCAATCGGACGATTGAATGAAAAACTGTTTTTT	TRBV28	.	.	TRBJ1-4
CASSYQTGAMEAFF	TGTGCCAGCAGTTACCAAACTGGGGCGATGGAAGCTTTCTTT	TRBV6-2/TRBV6-3	.	.	TRBJ1-1
CASSLTGTGDQKLFF	TGCGCCAGCAGCTTAACCGGGACAGGGGATCAAAAACTGTTTTTT	TRBV5-1	.	TRBD1	TRBJ1-4
CASSFGTGRYEQYF	TGTGCCAGCAGCTTCGGGACAGGGCGCTACGAGCAGTACTTC	TRBV7-6	few	TRBD1	TRBJ2-7
CASSYPTGELFF	TGTGCCAGCAGTTACCCCACCGGGGAGCTGTTTTTT	TRBV6-8	.	.	TRBJ2-2
CASSLAPTGNTEAFF	TGTGCCAGCAGCTTAGCGCCGACAGGGAACACTGAAGCTTTCTTT	TRBV7-6	many	.	TRBJ1-1
CASSSLAGLGDTQYF	TGTGCCAGCAGCTCCTTGGCGGGGCTAGGAGATACGCAGTATTTT	TRBV7-8	few	.	TRBJ2-3
CAIPGRRNTGELFF	TGTGCCATCCCGGGTCGGCGGAACACCGGGGAGCTGTTTTTT	TRBV7-9	few	.	TRBJ2-2
CASSLIFWGSDNQPQHF	TGTGCCAGCAGCTTGATCTTTTGGGGGTCCGACAATCAGCCCCAGCATTTT	TRBV5-8	few	.	TRBJ1-5
CASSTKPGESYEQYF	TGTGCCAGCAGTACTAAACCCGGGGAATCCTACGAGCAGTACTTC	TRBV6-6	.	.	TRBJ2-7
CASSVGLAGANNEQFF	TGTGCCAGCAGCGTAGGGCTAGCGGGGGCGAACAATGAGCAGTTCTTC	TRBV9	.	TRBD2	TRBJ2-1
CASSPITGNTGELFF	TGTGCCAGCAGTCCCATTACGGGGAACACCGGGGAGCTGTTTTTT	TRBV12-3/TRBV12-4	few	.	TRBJ2-2
CASSLGQATGELFF	TGTGCCAGCAGCTTAGGACAGGCGACCGGGGAGCTGTTTTTT	TRBV7-3	few	TRBD1	TRBJ2-2
CASTTSGEQFF	TGTGCCAGCACCACTTCAGGTGAGCAGTTCTTC	TRBV4-1	.	.	TRBJ2-1
CASSIDARGYEQYF	TGTGCCAGTAGTATAGACGCCAGAGGCTACGAGCAGTACTTC	TRBV19	.	.	TRBJ2-7
CASSISSTAYMNTEAFF	TGTGCCAGTAGTATTTCTTCGACAGCGTACATGAACACTGAAGCTTTCTTT	TRBV19	few	.	TRBJ1-1
CAISESYRASNQPQHF	TGTGCCATCAGTGAGTCTTACAGGGCTAGCAATCAGCCCCAGCATTTT	TRBV10-3	.	.	TRBJ1-5
CASTPLDTNTDTQYF	TGTGCCAGCACCCCCTTGGACACAAACACAGATACGCAGTATTTT	TRBV7-6	many	.	TRBJ2-3
CASSLGTDYNEQFF	TGTGCCAGCAGCTTAGGGACTGACTACAATGAGCAGTTCTTC	TRBV5-5	.	.	TRBJ2-1
CASSLAGSSTDTQYF	TGTGCCAGCAGCTTGGCCGGATCTAGCACAGATACGCAGTATTTT	TRBV5-4	many	.	TRBJ2-3
CASSRLAGVRHVETQYF	TGTGCCAGCAGTCGACTAGCGGGGGTGAGACATGTAGAGACCCAGTACTTC	TRBV27	few	TRBD2	TRBJ2-5
CASSLGYGGNTDTQYF	TGTGCCAGCAGTTTAGGCTACGGGGGAAACACAGATACGCAGTATTTT	TRBV12-3/TRBV12-4	few	.	TRBJ2-3
CASSLAQGLPGANVLTF	TGTGCCAGCAGCTTAGCCCAGGGGCTCCCTGGGGCCAACGTCCTGACTTTC	TRBV7-4	.	.	TRBJ2-6
CASSLVSGLRETQYF	TGTGCCAGCAGCTTAGTTTCGGGGTTACGAGAGACCCAGTACTTC	TRBV7-2	few	.	TRBJ2-5
CASSLYGENTEAFF	TGTGCCAGCAGCTTATATGGCGAGAACACTGAAGCTTTCTTT	TRBV7-8	many	.	TRBJ1-1
CSAREIGGWETQYF	TGCAGTGCTAGAGAAATCGGGGGCTGGGAGACCCAGTACTTC	TRBV20-1	few	.	TRBJ2-5
CASSAWDTDSYNEQFF	TGTGCCAGCAGCGCTTGGGACACCGACTCCTACAATGAGCAGTTCTTC	TRBV9	.	.	TRBJ2-1
CASRNSGGTKNIQYF	TGTGCCAGCAGGAACAGCGGGGGGACCAAAAACATTCAGTACTTC	TRBV7-6	few	TRBD2	TRBJ2-4
CASSTGPVEQLGAFF	TGTGCCAGTAGTACCGGCCCGGTGGAACAGCTGGGGGCTTTCTTT	TRBV19	.	.	TRBJ1-1
CASSIGAPDYEQYF	TGTGCCAGTAGTATCGGGGCTCCTGACTACGAGCAGTACTTC	TRBV19	.	.	TRBJ2-7
CSFRGPTYNEQFF	TGCAGTTTTAGGGGGCCCACCTACAATGAGCAGTTCTTC	TRBV20-1	few	TRBD1	TRBJ2-1
CASSPMTEWYYGYTF	TGTGCCAGCTCACCTATGACAGAATGGTACTATGGCTACACCTTC	TRBV18	.	.	TRBJ1-2
CASSVGSYEQYF	TGTGCCAGCAGTGTGGGGTCCTACGAGCAGTACTTC	TRBV6-1	few	.	TRBJ2-7
CASSYSVGAWDEQFF	TGTGCCAGCAGTTACTCGGTGGGTGCGTGGGATGAGCAGTTCTTC	TRBV6-6	.	.	TRBJ2-1
CASSQDRLFYEQYF	TGTGCCAGCTCACAGGACAGGCTTTTCTACGAGCAGTACTTC	TRBV18	few	TRBD1	TRBJ2-7
CASSPTSLAGGRETQYF	TGTGCCAGCAGTCCTACCTCACTAGCGGGGGGGAGGGAGACCCAGTACTTC	TRBV6-1	.	TRBD2	TRBJ2-5
CASSFGGANYGYTF	TGTGCCAGCAGCTTCGGGGGCGCAAACTATGGCTACACCTTC	TRBV5-6	few	.	TRBJ1-2
CASSPSPGLEFF	TGTGCCAGCAGCCCAAGCCCAGGGTTAGAGTTCTTC	TRBV5-6	few	.	TRBJ2-1
CSASAGFMNTEAFF	TGCAGTGCTAGCGCAGGGTTTATGAACACTGAAGCTTTCTTT	TRBV20-1	many	.	TRBJ1-1
CASSFLGQDLLETQYF	TGTGCCAGTAGTTTCCTCGGACAGGACCTTTTAGAGACCCAGTACTTC	TRBV19	.	TRBD1	TRBJ2-5
CASSPRDRTLPNTGELFF	TGTGCCAGCAGCCCCAGGGACAGGACATTGCCGAACACCGGGGAGCTGTTTTTT	TRBV7-8	many	TRBD1	TRBJ2-2
CASSLLGQGIANEKLFF	TGTGCCAGCAGCTTATTGGGACAGGGTATAGCTAATGAAAAACTGTTTTTT	TRBV7-2	many	TRBD1	TRBJ1-4
CASKVQVISYEQYF	TGCGCCAGCAAAGTACAGGTCATCAGCTACGAGCAGTACTTC	TRBV4-1	.	.	TRBJ2-7
CASSLSTGAGSYNEQFF	TGTGCCAGCAGCTTAAGTACAGGGGCTGGATCCTACAATGAGCAGTTCTTC	TRBV7-9	.	TRBD1	TRBJ2-1
CASSGGGGSDQPQHF	TGTGCCAGCAGCGGTGGGGGGGGTAGCGATCAGCCCCAGCATTTT	TRBV27	few	.	TRBJ1-5
CASSGDLGIGQPQHF	TGTGCCAGCTCGGGAGACCTCGGAATAGGTCAGCCCCAGCATTTT	TRBV18	.	.	TRBJ1-5
CASSRLAGGLTDTQYF	TGTGCCAGCAGCAGATTAGCGGGGGGCCTCACAGATACGCAGTATTTT	TRBV7-2	few	TRBD2	TRBJ2-3
CASSLSGVANQPQHF	TGTGCCAGCAGCTTATCAGGGGTTGCCAATCAGCCCCAGCATTTT	TRBV7-2	few	.	TRBJ1-5